A selection of T cell receptor beta chains follows, all from one sample in a study of tumor and adjacent non-tumor tissue in lung cancer. TCRdb called the multiplex PCR reads again in MiXCR, with one record for every CDR3 protein. The profile shows roughly 43,000 distinct CDR3 sequences, approximately 61% of them singletons. The sample comprised distant non-tumor lung tissue. These receptors originate from a man aged 45-65 years with non-small cell lung cancer. Each CDR3 is given with its conserved first and last residue. The order of the fields is clone size, V gene, D gene, J gene, CDR3 DNA, CDR3 protein. D genes are given only for firm matches. A row's size may be missing; if present it is once, few, many or a size class.

>once|TRBV6-6|-|TRBJ2-7
TGTGCCAGTAGTTACTCGACGGAGAAACAATCCTACGAGCGGTACTTC
CASSYSTEKQSYERYF
>-|TRBV12-3/TRBV12-4|-|TRBJ2-3
TGTGCCAGCAGTGTAGGGGGAGTCGAAACAGATACGCAGTATTTT
CASSVGGVETDTQYF
>-|TRBV11-2|TRBD1|TRBJ2-2
TGTGCCAGCAGCCCTTCAGGGGGCGTAGCCGGGGAGCTGTCTTTT
CASSPSGGVAGELSF
>-|TRBV12-3/TRBV12-4|-|TRBJ1-1
TGTGCCAGAAGTTTCGGAGGAGTGTCCGTTGAAGCTTTCTTT
CARSFGGVSVEAFF
>-|TRBV29-1|TRBD2|TRBJ2-2
TGCAGCACTGATTATGGGGGAGGGAACACCGGGGAACTGTTTTTT
CSTDYGGGNTGELFF
>-|TRBV20-1|-|TRBJ2-1
TGCAGTGCTAGACGATTTGGGGCGGCATACAATGAGCAGTTCTTC
CSARRFGAAYNEQFF
>-|TRBV20-1|TRBD1|TRBJ2-2
TGCAGTGCTAGCGGGACAGGGAGGGGCGGGGAGCTGTTTTTT
CSASGTGRGGELFF
>few|TRBV6-6|TRBD1|TRBJ1-1
TGCGCCATCAGCGCAGGGGGCTTGAACACTGAAGCTTTCTTT
CAISAGGLNTEAFF
>many|TRBV12-3/TRBV12-4|-|TRBJ2-2
TGTGCCAGCAGTTTTTTCCAAGATGGGGCCGGGGAGCTGTTTTTT
CASSFFQDGAGELFF
>-|TRBV25-1|TRBD1|TRBJ1-5
TGTGCCGGCAGTGAGGGACAGTACAATCAGCCCCAGCATTTT
CAGSEGQYNQPQHF
>many|TRBV12-3/TRBV12-4|-|TRBJ1-5
TGTGCCAGCAAGTTTAGCAATCAGCCCCAGCATTTT
CASKFSNQPQHF
>once|TRBV5-1|-|TRBJ1-1
TGCGCCAGCATTGGATTTCTTATAGGGATGAACACTGAAGCTTTCTTT
CASIGFLIGMNTEAFF
>-|TRBV4-1|-|TRBJ1-1
TGCGCCAGCAGGCAAGGAAGGGGACTGAACACTGAAGCTTTCTTC
CASRQGRGLNTEAFF
>-|TRBV11-2|-|TRBJ2-7
TGTGCCAGCAGGATTAGGGGTGGATCCTACGAGCAGTATTTC
CASRIRGGSYEQYF
>few|TRBV7-9|TRBD1|TRBJ1-2
TGTGCCAGCAGCCCGGGACAGGGGAACTATGGCTACACCTTC
CASSPGQGNYGYTF
>-|TRBV20-1|-|TRBJ1-1
TGCAGTGCTATAGGCAGCTTGAACACTGAAGCTTTCTTT
CSAIGSLNTEAFF
>once|TRBV29-1|TRBD1|TRBJ2-4
TGCAGCGTTGGAGGGACAGGGCAAAACATTCAGAACTTC
CSVGGTGQNIQNF
>-|TRBV7-9|-|TRBJ2-7
TGTGCCAGCAGCTTAGGATCCCTGGGACCCTACGAGCAGTACTTC
CASSLGSLGPYEQYF
>-|TRBV5-4|TRBD1|TRBJ1-4
TGTGCCAGCAGCTCGGGCGGGACAGGGGGAACTAATGAAAAACTGTTTTTT
CASSSGGTGGTNEKLFF
>-|TRBV11-2|-|TRBJ2-2
TGTGCCAGGAGCTCAGATAAGAGCGGGAACACCGGGGAGCTGTTTTTT
CARSSDKSGNTGELFF
>many|TRBV29-1|-|TRBJ2-5
TGCAGCATCGGATCTGGCGGGGTTCCGGGGGAGACCCAGTACTTC
CSIGSGGVPGETQYF
>few|TRBV11-1|-|TRBJ2-7
TGTGCCAGCAGCTTAGCCCCGACAGGCGTTTACGAGCAGTACTTC
CASSLAPTGVYEQYF
>-|TRBV11-2|-|TRBJ2-7
TGTGCCAGCAGCTCAGGAACAGGTAGTACCTACAAGCAGTACTTC
CASSSGTGSTYKQYF
>few|TRBV7-8|-|TRBJ2-2
TGTGCCAGCAGCTTAGACCCCAGCCGGGCCACGAACACCGGGGAGCTGTTTTTT
CASSLDPSRATNTGELFF
>-|TRBV6-5|-|TRBJ2-1
TGTGCCAGCAGTTACTCGAGAAGTTTAGGCAGGTCCCCCTACAATGAGCAGTTCTTC
CASSYSRSLGRSPYNEQFF
>many|TRBV4-2|TRBD1|TRBJ1-4
TGTGCCAGCCTAGACAGGGAAAACGAAAAACTGTTTTTT
CASLDRENEKLFF
>-|TRBV7-8|TRBD1|TRBJ1-6
TGTGCCAGCAGCCCATTGACAGGGTCTAAATCACCCCTCCACTTT
CASSPLTGSKSPLHF
>-|TRBV20-1|-|TRBJ2-2
TGCAGTGCTAGGAACACTGGGAGAACTGCCGGGGAGCTGTTTTTT
CSARNTGRTAGELFF
>many|TRBV29-1|TRBD1|TRBJ2-7
TGCAGCTTCGGGGACAGCTACGAGCAGTACTTC
CSFGDSYEQYF
>-|TRBV19|TRBD1|TRBJ1-4
TGTGCCAGTAGTTCCCGGGACAGGGTTGGACAACTGTTTTTT
CASSSRDRVGQLFF
>-|TRBV1|-|TRBJ1-3
TGCACCAGCAGCCTAGGGGCGGGCAGGCCCTCTGGAAACACCATATATTTT
CTSSLGAGRPSGNTIYF
>once|TRBV2|TRBD1|TRBJ2-7
TGTGCCAGCAGTGAGGGGTGGGGGACAGCGTCCTACGAGCAGTACTTC
CASSEGWGTASYEQYF
>few|TRBV28|-|TRBJ1-2
TGTGCCAGCAGTACAGCCGCTAGGGGCTACACCTTC
CASSTAARGYTF
>once|TRBV29-1|TRBD2|TRBJ2-4
TGCAGCGTTATATTAGCGGGAGGGCAAGCCAAAAACATTCAGTACTTC
CSVILAGGQAKNIQYF